Sequencing of this T cell receptor (beta chain) was carried out in a study of T cell responses to AZD1222 COVID-19 vaccine. Using immunoSEQ multiplex PCR, the repertoire was profiled, and TCRdb retains in-frame clones only, with some absent. The repertoire holds some 50,000 clones, with around 91% as singletons. The count of this clone is one. V lost 2 bases and J 2 bases, leaving 9 bases between the germline ends. This CDR3 contains 14 residues. Germline values: CDR1 LNHDA, CDR2 SQIVND (reference sequence). This sequence was found in an adult who received the AZD1222 COVID-19 vaccine. J is TRBJ2-5 and V is TRBV19; the D gene is possibly TRBD1 (5 bases). Sample: peripheral blood, taken 28 days after the second AZD1222 dose. The CDR3 protein is CASSIRGKQETQYF. The CDR3, as DNA: TGTGCCAGTAGTATAAGGGGTAAACAAGAGACCCAGTACTTC. The variable domain in full, completed from reference TRBV19 and TRBJ2-5, reads DGGITQSPKYLFRKEGQNVTLSCEQNLNHDAMYWYRQDPGQGLRLIYYSQIVNDFQKGDIAEGYSVSREKKESFPLTVTSAQKNPTAFYLCASSIRGKQETQYFGPGTRLLVL.